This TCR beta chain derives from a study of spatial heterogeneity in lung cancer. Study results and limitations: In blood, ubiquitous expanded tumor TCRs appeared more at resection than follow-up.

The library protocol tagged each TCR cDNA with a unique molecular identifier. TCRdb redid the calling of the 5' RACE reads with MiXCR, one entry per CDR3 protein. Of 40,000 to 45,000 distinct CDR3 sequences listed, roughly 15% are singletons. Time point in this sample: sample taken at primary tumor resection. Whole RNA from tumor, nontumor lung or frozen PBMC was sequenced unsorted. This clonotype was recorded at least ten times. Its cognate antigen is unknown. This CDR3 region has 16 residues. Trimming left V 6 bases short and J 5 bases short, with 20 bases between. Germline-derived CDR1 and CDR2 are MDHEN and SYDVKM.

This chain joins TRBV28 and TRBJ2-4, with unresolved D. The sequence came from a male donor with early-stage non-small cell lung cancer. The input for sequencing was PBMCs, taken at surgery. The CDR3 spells CASSASQALQENIQYF. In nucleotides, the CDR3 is TGTGCCAGCAGCGCCTCTCAGGCCCTTCAGGAAAACATTCAGTACTTC.